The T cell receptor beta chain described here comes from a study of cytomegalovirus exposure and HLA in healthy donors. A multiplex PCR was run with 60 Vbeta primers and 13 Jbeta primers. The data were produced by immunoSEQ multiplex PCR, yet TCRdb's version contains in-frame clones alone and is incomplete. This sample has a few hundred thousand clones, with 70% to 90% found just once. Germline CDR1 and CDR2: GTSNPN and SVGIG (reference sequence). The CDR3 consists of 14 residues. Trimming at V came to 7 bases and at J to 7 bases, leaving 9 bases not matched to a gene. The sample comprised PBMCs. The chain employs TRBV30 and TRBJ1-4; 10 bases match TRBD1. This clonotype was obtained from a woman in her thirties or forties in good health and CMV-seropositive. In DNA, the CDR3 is TGTGCCTTGACAGGGGGCAGAGTTGGTGAAAAACTGTTTTTT. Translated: CALTGGRVGEKLFF.